The entry that follows covers one TCR beta chain sequence. Its antigen is unknown. This sample was taken from a study of primary melanoma T cells and metastatic recurrence. At the level of the study: Primary melanomas here were stage T2 to T4, over 1 mm thick.

Only in-frame clones appear in the TCRdb table, and some are missing; sequencing was by immunoSEQ multiplex PCR. The profile shows around 200 clones, 85% of them singletons. Overall study findings and caveats: Primary melanomas may harbor an effective T-cell antitumor response, authors suggested. T-cell fraction reportedly outperformed other histopathological variables added to thickness.

CDR3 length equals 16 residues. CDR1 and CDR2 from the germline V gene are SGHNT and YENEEA. The trim removed 2 bases at V and 9 bases at J, leaving 6 bases unmatched. This receptor was taken from a human donor with melanoma. The chain couples TRBV11-3 to TRBJ1-6; 11 bases fit TRBD1. The sample taken for sequencing was melanoma tumor tissue. CDR3: CASSLTGGQGASPLHF. Here the CDR3 DNA reads TGTGCCAGCAGCTTAACGGGTGGACAGGGGGCTTCACCCCTCCACTTT. Drawing the rest from reference TRBV11-3 and TRBJ1-6, the complete variable domain is EAGVVQSPRYKIIEKKQPVAFWCNPISGHNTLYWYLQNLGQGPELLIRYENEEAVDDSQLPKDRFSAERLKGVDSTLKIQPAELGDSAVYLCASSLTGGQGASPLHFGNGTRLTVT.